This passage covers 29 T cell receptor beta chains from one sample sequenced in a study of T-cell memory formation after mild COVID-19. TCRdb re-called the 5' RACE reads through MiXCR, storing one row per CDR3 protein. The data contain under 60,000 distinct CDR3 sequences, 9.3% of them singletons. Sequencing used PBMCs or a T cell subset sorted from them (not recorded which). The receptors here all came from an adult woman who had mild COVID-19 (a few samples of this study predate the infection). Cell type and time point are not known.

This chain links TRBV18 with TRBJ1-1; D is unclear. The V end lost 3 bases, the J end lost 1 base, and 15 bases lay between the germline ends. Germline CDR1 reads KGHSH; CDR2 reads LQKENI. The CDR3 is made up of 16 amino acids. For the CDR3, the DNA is TGTGCCAGCTCACCGAACGAGGGTACCCCGAACACTGAAGCTTTCTTT. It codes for CASSPNEGTPNTEAFF.

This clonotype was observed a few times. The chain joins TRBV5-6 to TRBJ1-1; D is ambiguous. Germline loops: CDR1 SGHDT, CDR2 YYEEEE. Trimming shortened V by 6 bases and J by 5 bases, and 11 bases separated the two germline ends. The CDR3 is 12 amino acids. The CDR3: CASTRPRTEAFF. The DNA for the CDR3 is TGTGCCAGCACCCGACCAAGGACTGAAGCTTTCTTT.

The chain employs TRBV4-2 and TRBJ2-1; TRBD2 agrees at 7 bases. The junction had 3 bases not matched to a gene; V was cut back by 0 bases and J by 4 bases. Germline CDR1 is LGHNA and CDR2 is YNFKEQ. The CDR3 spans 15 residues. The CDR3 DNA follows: TGTGCCAGCAGCCAAGAGCGGGGGATGTACAATGAGCAGTTCTTC. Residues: CASSQERGMYNEQFF.

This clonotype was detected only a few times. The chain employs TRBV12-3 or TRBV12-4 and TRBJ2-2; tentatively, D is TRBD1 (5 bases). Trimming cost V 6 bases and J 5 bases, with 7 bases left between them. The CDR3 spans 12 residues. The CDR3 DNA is TGTGCCAGCAGCCAGGGAACCGGGGAGCTGTTTTTT. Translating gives CASSQGTGELFF.

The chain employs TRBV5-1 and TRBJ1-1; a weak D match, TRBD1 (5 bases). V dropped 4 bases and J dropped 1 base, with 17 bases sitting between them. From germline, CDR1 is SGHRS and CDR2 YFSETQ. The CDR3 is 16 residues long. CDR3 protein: CASSPKRGGPNTEAFF. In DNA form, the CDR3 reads TGCGCCAGCAGCCCAAAACGGGGGGGACCGAACACTGAAGCTTTCTTT.

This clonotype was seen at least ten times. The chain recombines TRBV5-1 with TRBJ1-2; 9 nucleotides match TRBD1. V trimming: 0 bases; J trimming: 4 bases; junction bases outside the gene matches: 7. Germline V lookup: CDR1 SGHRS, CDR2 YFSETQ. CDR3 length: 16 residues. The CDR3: CASSLEAQGALYGYTF. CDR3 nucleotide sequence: TGCGCCAGCAGCTTGGAGGCACAGGGGGCTCTCTATGGCTACACCTTC. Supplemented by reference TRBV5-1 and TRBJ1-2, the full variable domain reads KAGVTQTPRYLIKTRGQQVTLSCSPISGHRSVSWYQQTPGQGLQFLFEYFSETQRNKGNFPGRFSGRQFSNSRSEMNVSTLELGDSALYLCASSLEAQGALYGYTFGSGTRLTVV.

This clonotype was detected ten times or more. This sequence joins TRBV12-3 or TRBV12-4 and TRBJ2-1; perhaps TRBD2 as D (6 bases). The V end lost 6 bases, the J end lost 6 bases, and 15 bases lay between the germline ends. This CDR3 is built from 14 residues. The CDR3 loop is CASSRGASVNEQFF. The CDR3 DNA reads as TGTGCCAGCAGCCGCGGCGCTAGCGTCAATGAGCAGTTCTTC.

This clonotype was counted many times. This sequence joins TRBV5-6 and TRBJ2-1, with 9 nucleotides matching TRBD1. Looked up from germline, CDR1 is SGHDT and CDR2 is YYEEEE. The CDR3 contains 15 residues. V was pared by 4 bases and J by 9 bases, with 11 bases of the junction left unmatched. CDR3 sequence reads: CASSIARTGAIEQFF. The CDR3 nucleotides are TGTGCCAGCAGCATTGCTCGGACAGGGGCAATTGAGCAGTTCTTC.

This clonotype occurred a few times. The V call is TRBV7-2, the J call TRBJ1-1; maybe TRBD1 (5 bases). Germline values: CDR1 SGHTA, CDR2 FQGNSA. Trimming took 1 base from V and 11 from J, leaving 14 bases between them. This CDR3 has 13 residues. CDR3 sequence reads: CASSLGVPEGAFF. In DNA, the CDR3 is TGTGCCAGCAGCTTAGGGGTCCCAGAGGGGGCTTTCTTT. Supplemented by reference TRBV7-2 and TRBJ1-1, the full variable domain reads GAGVSQSPSNKVTEKGKDVELRCDPISGHTALYWYRQSLGQGLEFLIYFQGNSAPDKSGLPSDRFSAERTGGSVSTLTIQRTQQEDSAVYLCASSLGVPEGAFFGQGTRLTVV.

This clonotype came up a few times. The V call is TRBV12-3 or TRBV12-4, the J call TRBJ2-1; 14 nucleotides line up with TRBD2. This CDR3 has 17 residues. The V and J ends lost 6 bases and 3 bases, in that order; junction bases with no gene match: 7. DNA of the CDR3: TGTGCCAGCAGCCGGGGACTAGCGGGAGTAGGCTACAATGAGCAGTTCTTC. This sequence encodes CASSRGLAGVGYNEQFF.

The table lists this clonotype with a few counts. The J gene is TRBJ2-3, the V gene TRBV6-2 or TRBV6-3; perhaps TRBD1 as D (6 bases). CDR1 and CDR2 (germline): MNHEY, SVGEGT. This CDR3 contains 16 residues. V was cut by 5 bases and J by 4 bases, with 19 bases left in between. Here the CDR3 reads CASSASSGQPPDTQYF. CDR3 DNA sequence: TGTGCCAGCAGTGCCTCGAGTGGACAGCCCCCAGATACGCAGTATTTT.

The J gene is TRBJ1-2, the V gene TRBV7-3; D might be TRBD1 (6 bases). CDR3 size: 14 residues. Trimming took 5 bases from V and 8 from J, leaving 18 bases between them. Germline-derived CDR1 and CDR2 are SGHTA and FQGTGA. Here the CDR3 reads CASSPPGGLGGYTF. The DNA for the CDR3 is TGTGCCAGCAGCCCGCCTGGGGGGCTGGGCGGCTACACCTTC.

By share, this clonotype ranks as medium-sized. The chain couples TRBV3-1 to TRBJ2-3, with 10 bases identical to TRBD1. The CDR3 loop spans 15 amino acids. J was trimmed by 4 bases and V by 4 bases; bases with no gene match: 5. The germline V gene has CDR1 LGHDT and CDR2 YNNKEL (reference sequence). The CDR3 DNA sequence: TGTGCCAGCAGCCGCGGGACAGGGGAGGCAGATACGCAGTATTTT. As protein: CASSRGTGEADTQYF.

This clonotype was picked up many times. The CDR3 loop reads CATSDLEFAGKETQYF. In nucleotides, the CDR3 is TGTGCCACCAGTGATTTGGAGTTTGCAGGGAAAGAGACCCAGTACTTC. The rearrangement joins TRBV24-1 to TRBJ2-5; D may be TRBD1 (5 bases). Trimming took off 0 bases at V and 3 bases at J, with 13 bases between the two ends. CDR1 and CDR2 (germline): KGHDR, SFDVKD. There are 16 residues in the CDR3.

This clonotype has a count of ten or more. CDR3 sequence reads: CASSLSRQPQHF. CDR3 nucleotide sequence: TGTGCCAGCAGCTTATCACGCCAGCCCCAGCATTTT. The chain recombines TRBV7-9 with TRBJ1-5; the D is unclear. CDR1 is SEHNR and CDR2 is FQNEAQ in the germline V gene (reference sequence). The CDR3 runs 12 residues. Between the trimmed V and J ends, which lost 2 bases and 7 bases, there was a span of 6 bases.

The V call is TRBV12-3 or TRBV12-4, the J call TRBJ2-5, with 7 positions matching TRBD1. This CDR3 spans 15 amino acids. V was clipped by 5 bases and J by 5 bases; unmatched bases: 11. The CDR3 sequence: CASSTDRVGRETQYF. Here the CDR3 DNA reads TGTGCCAGCAGTACTGACAGGGTAGGACGGGAGACCCAGTACTTC.

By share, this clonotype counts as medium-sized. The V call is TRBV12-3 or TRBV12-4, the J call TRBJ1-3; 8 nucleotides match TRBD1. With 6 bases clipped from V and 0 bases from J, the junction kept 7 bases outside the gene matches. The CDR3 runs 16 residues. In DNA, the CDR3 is TGTGCCAGCAGAAGCACAGGGGGAGGCTCTGGAAACACCATATATTTT. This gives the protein CASRSTGGGSGNTIYF.

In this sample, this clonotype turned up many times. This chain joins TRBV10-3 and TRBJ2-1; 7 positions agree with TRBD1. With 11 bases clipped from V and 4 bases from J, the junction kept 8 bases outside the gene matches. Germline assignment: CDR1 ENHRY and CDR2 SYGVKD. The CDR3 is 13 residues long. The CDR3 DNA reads TGTGCCTCCCAGGGGGAAGGATACAATGAGCAGTTCTTC. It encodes CASQGEGYNEQFF.

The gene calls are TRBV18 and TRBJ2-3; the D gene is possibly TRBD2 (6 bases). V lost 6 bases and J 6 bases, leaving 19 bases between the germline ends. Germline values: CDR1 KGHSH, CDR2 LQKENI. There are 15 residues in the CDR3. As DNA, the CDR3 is TGTGCCAGCTCGTTCCTAGCGCCACGGGAGGATACGCAGTATTTT. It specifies CASSFLAPREDTQYF.

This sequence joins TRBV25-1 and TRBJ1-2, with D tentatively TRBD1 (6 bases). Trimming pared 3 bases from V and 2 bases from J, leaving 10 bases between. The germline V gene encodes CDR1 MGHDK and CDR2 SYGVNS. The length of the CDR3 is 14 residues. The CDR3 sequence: CASSESTGNYGYTF. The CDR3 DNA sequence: TGTGCCAGCAGTGAGTCCACAGGGAACTATGGCTACACCTTC.

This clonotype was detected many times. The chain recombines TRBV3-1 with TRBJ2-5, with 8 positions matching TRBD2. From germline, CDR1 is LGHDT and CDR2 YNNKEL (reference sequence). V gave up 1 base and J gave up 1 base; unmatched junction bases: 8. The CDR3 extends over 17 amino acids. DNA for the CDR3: TGTGCCAGCAGCCAAGTCATTTCGCGGGGGGCCCAAGAGACCCAGTACTTC. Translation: CASSQVISRGAQETQYF.

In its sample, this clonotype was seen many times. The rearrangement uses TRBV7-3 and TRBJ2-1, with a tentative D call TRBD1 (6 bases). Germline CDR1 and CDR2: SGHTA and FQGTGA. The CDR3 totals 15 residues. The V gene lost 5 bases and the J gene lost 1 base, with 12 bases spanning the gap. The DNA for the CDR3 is TGTGCCAGCAGCAAGCGAGGGGGTTCCTACAATGAGCAGTTCTTC. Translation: CASSKRGGSYNEQFF. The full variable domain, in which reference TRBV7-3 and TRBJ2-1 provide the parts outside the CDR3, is GAGVSQTPSNKVTEKGKYVELRCDPISGHTALYWYRQSLGQGPEFLIYFQGTGAADDSGLPNDRFFAVRPEGSVSTLKIQRTERGDSAVYLCASSKRGGSYNEQFFGPGTRLTVL.

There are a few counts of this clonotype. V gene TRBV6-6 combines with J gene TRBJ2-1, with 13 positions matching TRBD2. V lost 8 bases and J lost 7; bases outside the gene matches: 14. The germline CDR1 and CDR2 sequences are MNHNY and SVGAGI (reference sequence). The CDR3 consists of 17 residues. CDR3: CASLHTGLAGEGNEQFF. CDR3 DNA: TGTGCCAGCCTCCACACCGGACTAGCGGGAGAAGGGAATGAGCAGTTCTTC.

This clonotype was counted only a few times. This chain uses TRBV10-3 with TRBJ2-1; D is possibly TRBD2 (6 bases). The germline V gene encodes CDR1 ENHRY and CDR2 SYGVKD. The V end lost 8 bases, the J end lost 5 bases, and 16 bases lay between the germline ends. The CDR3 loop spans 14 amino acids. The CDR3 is CAIAVGGRDNEQFF. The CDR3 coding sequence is TGTGCCATCGCGGTGGGGGGACGCGACAATGAGCAGTTCTTC.

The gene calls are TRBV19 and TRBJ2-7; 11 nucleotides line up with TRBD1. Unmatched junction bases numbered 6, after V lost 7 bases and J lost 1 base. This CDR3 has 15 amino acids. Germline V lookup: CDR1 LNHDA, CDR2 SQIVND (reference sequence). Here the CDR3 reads CASNKGQGGSYEQYF. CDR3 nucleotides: TGTGCCAGTAATAAGGGACAGGGGGGATCCTACGAGCAGTACTTC.

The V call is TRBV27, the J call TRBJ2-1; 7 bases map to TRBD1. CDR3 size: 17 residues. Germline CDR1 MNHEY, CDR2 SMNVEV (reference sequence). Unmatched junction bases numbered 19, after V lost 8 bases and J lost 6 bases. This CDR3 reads CASGRGPTGYLGNEQFF. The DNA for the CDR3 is TGTGCCAGCGGAAGGGGTCCGACAGGGTACCTTGGCAATGAGCAGTTCTTC.

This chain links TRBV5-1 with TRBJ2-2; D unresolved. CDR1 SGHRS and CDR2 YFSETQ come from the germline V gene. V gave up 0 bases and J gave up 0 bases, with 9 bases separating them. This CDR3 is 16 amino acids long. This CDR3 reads CASSLVSAANTGELFF. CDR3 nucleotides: TGCGCCAGCAGCTTGGTGTCAGCCGCGAACACCGGGGAGCTGTTTTTT. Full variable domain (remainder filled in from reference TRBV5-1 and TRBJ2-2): KAGVTQTPRYLIKTRGQQVTLSCSPISGHRSVSWYQQTPGQGLQFLFEYFSETQRNKGNFPGRFSGRQFSNSRSEMNVSTLELGDSALYLCASSLVSAANTGELFFGEGSRLTVL.

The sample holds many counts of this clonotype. The CDR3: CASRQSSGANVLTF. The CDR3, as DNA: TGTGCCAGCAGACAGAGCTCTGGGGCCAACGTCCTGACTTTC. The genes are TRBV12-3 or TRBV12-4 and TRBJ2-6; no clear D. V shed 6 bases and J shed 0 bases, with 6 bases lying between them. The CDR3 contains 14 residues.

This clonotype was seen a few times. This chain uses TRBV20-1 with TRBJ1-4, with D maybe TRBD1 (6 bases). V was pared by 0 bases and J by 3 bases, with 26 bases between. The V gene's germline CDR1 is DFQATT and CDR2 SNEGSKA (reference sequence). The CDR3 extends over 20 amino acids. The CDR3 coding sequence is TGCAGTGCTAGAGATGATCGTGGACAGCAACGAATTAGGGCTAATGAAAAACTGTTTTTT. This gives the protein CSARDDRGQQRIRANEKLFF.